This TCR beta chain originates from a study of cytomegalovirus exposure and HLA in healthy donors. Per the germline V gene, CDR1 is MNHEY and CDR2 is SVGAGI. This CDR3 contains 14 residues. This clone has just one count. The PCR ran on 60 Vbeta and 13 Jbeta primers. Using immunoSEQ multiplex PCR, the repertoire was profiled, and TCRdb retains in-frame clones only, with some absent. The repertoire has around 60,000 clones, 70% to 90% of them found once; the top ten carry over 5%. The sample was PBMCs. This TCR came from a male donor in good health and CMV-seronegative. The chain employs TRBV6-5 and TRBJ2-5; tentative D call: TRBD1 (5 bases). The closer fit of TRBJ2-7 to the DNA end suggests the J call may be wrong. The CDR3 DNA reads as TGTGCCAGCAGTTACGTCGACAGCCTGGGCGAGCAGTACTTC. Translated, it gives CASSYVDSLGEQYF.